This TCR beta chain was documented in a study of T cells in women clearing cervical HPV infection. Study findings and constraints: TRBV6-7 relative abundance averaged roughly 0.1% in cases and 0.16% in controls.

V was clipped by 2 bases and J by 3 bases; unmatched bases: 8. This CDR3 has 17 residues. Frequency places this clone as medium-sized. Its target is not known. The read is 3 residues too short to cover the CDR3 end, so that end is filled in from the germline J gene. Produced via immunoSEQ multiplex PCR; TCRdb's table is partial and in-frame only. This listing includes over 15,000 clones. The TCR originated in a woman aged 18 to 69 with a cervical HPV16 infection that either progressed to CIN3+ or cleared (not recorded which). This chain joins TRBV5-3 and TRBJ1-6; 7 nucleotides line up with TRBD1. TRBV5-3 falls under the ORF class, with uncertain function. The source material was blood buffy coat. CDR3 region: CARSFALQGFYNSPLHF. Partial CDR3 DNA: TGTGCCAGAAGCTTCGCCTTACAGGGGTTCTATAATTCACCC.